One and the same sample provided the 21 T cell receptor beta chains below, sequenced in a study of T-cell memory formation after mild COVID-19. In TCRdb, the 5' RACE reads were re-called with MiXCR into one record per CDR3 protein. The table includes roughly 130,000 distinct CDR3 sequences, about a sixth detected once. The sequencing sample was made of PBMCs or a T cell subset sorted from them (not recorded which). Receptors were obtained from a young man who had mild COVID-19 (a few samples of this study predate the infection). Cell type and time point are not known.

This chain joins TRBV5-1 and TRBJ2-5; the D gene is possibly TRBD2 (6 bases). Looked up from germline, CDR1 is SGHRS and CDR2 is YFSETQ. Trimming pared 0 bases from V and 3 bases from J, leaving 12 bases between. The CDR3 totals 15 residues. The CDR3 nucleotides read TGCGCCAGCAGCTTGGAGGGGCGGGGTGAAGAGACCCAGTACTTC. This translates into CASSLEGRGEETQYF.

At least ten counts were recorded for this clonotype. J is TRBJ2-1 and V is TRBV27; 9 positions match TRBD2. CDR3 length equals 16 residues. Germline V gene sequence: CDR1 MNHEY, CDR2 SMNVEV (reference sequence). V dropped 5 bases and J dropped 8; count of bases not matched to a gene: 13. The DNA of the CDR3 is TGTGCCAGCAGTCCAAGAGGGGCTAGCGGGGCCCATGAGCAGTTCTTC. Its protein is CASSPRGASGAHEQFF.

In its sample, this clonotype was seen a few times. The chain carries TRBV19 and TRBJ2-7; 7 bases are a match to TRBD1. Trimming removed 7 bases from V and 3 bases from J; junction bases left unmatched: 6. The CDR3 has 13 residues. Per germline, CDR1 LNHDA and CDR2 SQIVND (reference sequence). CDR3 region: CASKETGHYEQYF. The CDR3 nucleotides are TGTGCCAGTAAGGAGACAGGGCACTACGAGCAGTACTTC.

This clonotype occurred a few times. This chain uses TRBV7-9 with TRBJ2-4; D gene ambiguous. Germline loops: CDR1 SEHNR, CDR2 FQNEAQ (reference sequence). The CDR3 has 11 residues. Between the trimmed V and J ends, which lost 3 bases and 8 bases, there was a span of 5 bases. The CDR3 DNA reads TGTGCCAGCAGCTTGTATGACATTCAGTACTTC. It codes for CASSLYDIQYF.

This clonotype was detected ten times or more. V gene TRBV5-1 combines with J gene TRBJ2-5; TRBD2 agrees at 10 bases. The CDR3 covers 14 residues. With 6 bases clipped from V and 4 bases from J, the junction kept 6 bases outside the gene matches. The germline V gene has CDR1 SGHRS and CDR2 YFSETQ. The CDR3: CASTPGLARETQYF. The CDR3 nucleotides read TGCGCCAGCACCCCGGGACTAGCGAGAGAGACCCAGTACTTC.

The chain couples TRBV27 to TRBJ1-1; unclear D gene. CDR1 MNHEY and CDR2 SMNVEV come from the germline V gene (reference sequence). Trimming took off 0 bases at V and 6 bases at J, with 11 bases between the two ends. This CDR3 spans 14 amino acids. The CDR3 reads CASSLSWDIAEAFF. Written as DNA, the CDR3 is TGTGCCAGCAGTTTATCTTGGGATATAGCTGAAGCTTTCTTT.

This clonotype occurred a few times. The V gene is TRBV30, the J gene TRBJ2-7; possibly TRBD1 or TRBD2 for D (5 bases each). Deletions cut 1 base from V and 3 bases from J, with 13 bases between. Germline CDR1 reads GTSNPN; CDR2 reads SVGIG (reference sequence). This CDR3 has 14 amino acids. This CDR3 is CAWSAGTAFYEQYF. The CDR3, as DNA: TGTGCCTGGAGTGCCGGGACCGCTTTCTACGAGCAGTACTTC.

This chain connects TRBV9 to TRBJ2-5, with D possibly being TRBD2 (6 bases). CDR3 size: 13 residues. Germline values: CDR1 SGDLS, CDR2 YYNGEE. Trimming pared 3 bases from V and 5 bases from J, leaving 11 bases between. CDR3 amino acids: CASSAEGRETQYF. CDR3 sequence (DNA): TGTGCCAGCAGCGCGGAGGGGCGGGAGACCCAGTACTTC.

A few counts support this clonotype. This chain joins TRBV6-6 and TRBJ2-7; TRBD1 aligns across 7 bases. CDR3 size: 15 residues. CDR1 is MNHNY and CDR2 is SVGAGI in the germline V gene (reference sequence). With 2 bases clipped from V and 6 bases from J, the junction kept 10 bases outside the gene matches. CDR3 region: CASSYPNEAGGEQYF. CDR3 sequence (DNA): TGTGCCAGCAGTTACCCGAATGAAGCAGGGGGCGAGCAGTACTTC.

The chain joins TRBV27 to TRBJ2-7, with 8 bases matching TRBD2. CDR3 size: 15 residues. In germline, CDR1 is MNHEY, CDR2 SMNVEV (reference sequence). Trimming at V came to 7 bases and at J to 6 bases, leaving 14 bases not matched to a gene. CDR3 bases: TGTGCCAGCATCTCGCGGGGGACGGGAGGGCCCGAGCAGTACGTC. It translates to CASISRGTGGPEQYV.

This clonotype showed up just a few times. The gene calls are TRBV9 and TRBJ1-1; D gene unclear. The V gene's germline CDR1 is SGDLS and CDR2 YYNGEE. V lost 3 bases and J lost 4, with 13 bases in between. CDR3 size: 14 residues. The CDR3 DNA reads as TGTGCCAGCAGCGAGACCTTTGGTGGCACTGAAGCTTTCTTT. Translated, it gives CASSETFGGTEAFF.

This chain connects TRBV30 to TRBJ2-7, with a tentative D call TRBD2 (5 bases). V shed 8 bases and J shed 6 bases, with 14 bases lying between them. This CDR3 has 11 residues. The germline V gene encodes CDR1 GTSNPN and CDR2 SVGIG (reference sequence). CDR3 sequence (DNA): TGTGCCGGAGGACGTTTAGGCGAGCAGTACTTC. Encoded protein: CAGGRLGEQYF.

There are a few counts of this clonotype. V usage is TRBV5-8 and J usage is TRBJ2-5; no firm D call. Germline CDR1 and CDR2: SGHTS and YDEGEE. V lost 3 bases, J lost 1 base, and 7 bases lay in between. The CDR3 length is 13 residues. The CDR3 DNA sequence: TGTGCCAGCAGCTCCTGGACCCAAGAGACCCAGTACTTC. Translating gives CASSSWTQETQYF.

This clonotype has a count of ten or more. The V call is TRBV29-1, the J call TRBJ2-7; 8 bases match TRBD1. After removal of 2 bases from V and 4 bases from J, the junction contained 10 bases not matched to a gene. This CDR3 has 15 amino acids. Germline V gives CDR1 SQVTM, CDR2 ANQGSEA. CDR3 protein: CSVEIPGQGRYEQYF. The CDR3 nucleotides are TGCAGCGTTGAAATACCCGGACAGGGCCGATACGAGCAGTACTTC.

In its sample, this clonotype was seen a few times. V is TRBV20-1 and J is TRBJ1-4; 9 nucleotides agree with TRBD1. CDR1 is DFQATT and CDR2 is SNEGSKA in the germline V gene (reference sequence). This CDR3 comprises 15 residues. After removal of 3 bases from V and 6 bases from J, the junction contained 8 bases not matched to a gene. This CDR3 is CSASGEQGADEKLFF. Written as DNA, the CDR3 is TGCAGTGCTAGTGGAGAACAGGGGGCAGATGAAAAACTGTTTTTT.

This chain connects TRBV18 to TRBJ1-2, with a tentative D call TRBD1 (5 bases). V lost 6 bases and J lost 8, with 19 bases in between. The length of the CDR3 is 14 residues. Germline values: CDR1 KGHSH, CDR2 LQKENI. As DNA, the CDR3 is TGTGCCAGCTCCCCCTCCGCGGGGGAGGGGGGCTACACCTTC. This encodes CASSPSAGEGGYTF. Supplemented by reference TRBV18 and TRBJ1-2, the full variable domain reads NAGVMQNPRHLVRRRGQEARLRCSPMKGHSHVYWYRQLPEEGLKFMVYLQKENIIDESGMPKERFSAEFPKEGPSILRIQQVVRGDSAAYFCASSPSAGEGGYTFGSGTRLTVV.

This clonotype has only a few counts. The gene calls are TRBV7-9 and TRBJ2-3; TRBD1 agrees at 11 bases. The trim removed 4 bases at V and 6 bases at J, leaving 12 bases unmatched. The CDR3 is 17 residues long. Germline-derived CDR1 and CDR2 are SEHNR and FQNEAQ (reference sequence). CDR3 bases: TGTGCCAGCAGCTACCCCGTCGGACAGGGGGCATTGGATACGCAGTATTTT. Its protein product is CASSYPVGQGALDTQYF.

The chain recombines TRBV7-2 with TRBJ2-3; D may be TRBD2 (7 bases). V shed 6 bases and J shed 6 bases, with 19 bases lying between them. Germline loops: CDR1 SGHTA, CDR2 FQGNSA. The CDR3 runs 15 residues. DNA for the CDR3: TGTGCCAGCAGTTCGGGGGGCCTGGGTGGTGATACGCAGTATTTT. Residues: CASSSGGLGGDTQYF.

This rearrangement joins TRBV7-7 to TRBJ2-2, with D possibly being TRBD1 (6 bases). This CDR3 is built from 14 residues. CDR1 is SSHAT, CDR2 FNYEAQ, per germline (reference sequence). Trimming took off 4 bases at V and 7 bases at J, with 13 bases between the two ends. CDR3 nucleotides: TGTGCCAGCAGCTCGGACAGACCTGGCGGGGAGCTGTTTTTT. As protein: CASSSDRPGGELFF.

J is TRBJ2-7 and V is TRBV23-1; D is ambiguous. TRBV23-1 falls under the ORF class, with uncertain function. Deletions cut 3 bases from V and 9 bases from J, with 12 bases between. This CDR3 region has 12 residues. CDR3 DNA sequence: TGCGCCAGCAGTCACGGGCCTCTCGGGCAGTACTTC. This gives the protein CASSHGPLGQYF.

The table lists this clonotype with a few counts. The chain is built from TRBV10-2 and TRBJ2-2; 10 nucleotides match TRBD2. This CDR3 has 15 amino acids. The germline gives CDR1 WSHSY, CDR2 SAAADI. V dropped 4 bases and J dropped 7; count of bases not matched to a gene: 6. CDR3 DNA sequence: TGCGCCAGCAGTGCTAGCGGGGGTGTCGGCGGGGAGCTGTTTTTT. Translation: CASSASGGVGGELFF.